Listed below are T cell receptor beta chains from one sample, sequenced in a study of CD8 T cell repertoires and HIV-1 epitope variants. Their cognate antigens are unknown. The data were produced by immunoSEQ multiplex PCR, yet TCRdb's version contains in-frame clones alone and is incomplete. The table records about 7,300 clones, roughly 67% of them present only once. Source material: cultured CD8+ T cells derived from PBMCs. The receptors shown here come from a male donor with HIV. CDR3s include the opening cysteine and the closing phenylalanine or tryptophan. A D gene is named only where the DNA matches it firmly. Size is stated for part of the rows, as once, few or many counts, or as a class when the clone is expanded.

d_call: NA
clone_size: NA
j_call: TRBJ2-1
v_call: TRBV5-6
cdr3_aa: CASSPSKGALSYNEQFF
cdr3_nt: TGTGCCAGCAGCCCGTCGAAGGGTGCCCTCTCCTACAATGAGCAGTTCTTC

d_call: NA
clone_size: NA
j_call: TRBJ1-5
v_call: TRBV29-1
cdr3_aa: CGVRRGEYQPQHF
cdr3_nt: TGCGGCGTTCGCAGGGGAGAGTATCAGCCCCAGCATTTT

d_call: TRBD1
clone_size: NA
j_call: TRBJ2-7
v_call: TRBV27
cdr3_aa: CASRWDDRDYEQYF
cdr3_nt: TGTGCCAGCAGGTGGGACGACAGGGACTACGAGCAGTACTTC

d_call: NA
clone_size: NA
j_call: TRBJ1-5
v_call: TRBV18
cdr3_aa: CASSLLEGKQPQHF
cdr3_nt: TGTGCCAGCTCACTACTGGAGGGAAAACAGCCCCAGCATTTT

d_call: NA
clone_size: few
j_call: TRBJ1-5
v_call: TRBV4-3
cdr3_aa: CASSQYENQPQHF
cdr3_nt: TGCGCCAGCAGCCAGTACGAGAATCAGCCCCAGCATTTT

d_call: TRBD1
clone_size: NA
j_call: TRBJ1-1
v_call: TRBV7-8
cdr3_aa: CASSPWDSLNTEAFF
cdr3_nt: TGTGCCAGCAGCCCGTGGGACAGTCTGAACACTGAAGCTTTCTTT

d_call: NA
clone_size: NA
j_call: TRBJ2-7
v_call: TRBV7-6
cdr3_aa: CASSFVDRASYEQYF
cdr3_nt: TGTGCCAGCAGCTTTGTAGACAGAGCCTCCTACGAGCAGTACTTC

d_call: NA
clone_size: few
j_call: TRBJ2-3
v_call: TRBV4-1
cdr3_aa: CASSQDRPSRADTQYF
cdr3_nt: TGCGCCAGCAGCCAAGACCGGCCCAGTAGGGCGGATACGCAGTATTTT

d_call: NA
clone_size: NA
j_call: TRBJ2-2
v_call: TRBV4-2
cdr3_aa: CASSQGFRGLDTGELFF
cdr3_nt: TGTGCCAGCAGCCAAGGATTCAGGGGTTTGGACACCGGGGAGCTGTTTTTT

d_call: NA
clone_size: NA
j_call: TRBJ2-2
v_call: TRBV7-9
cdr3_aa: CASSHIKGRDTGELFF
cdr3_nt: TGTGCCAGCAGCCACATTAAGGGGCGCGACACCGGGGAGCTGTTTTTT

d_call: TRBD2
clone_size: few
j_call: TRBJ2-3
v_call: TRBV7-6
cdr3_aa: CASSLARASGTSTDTQYF
cdr3_nt: TGTGCCAGCAGCTTAGCGCGGGCTAGCGGGACGAGCACAGATACGCAGTATTTT

d_call: NA
clone_size: NA
j_call: TRBJ1-2
v_call: TRBV13
cdr3_aa: CASSSHPVDFNYGYTF
cdr3_nt: TGTGCCAGCAGCTCACACCCAGTTGACTTTAACTATGGCTACACCTTC

d_call: NA
clone_size: few
j_call: TRBJ1-4
v_call: TRBV28
cdr3_aa: CASSDYYRDLGNEKLFF
cdr3_nt: TGTGCCAGCAGCGACTACTATAGGGACCTCGGAAATGAAAAACTGTTTTTT

d_call: NA
clone_size: NA
j_call: TRBJ1-2
v_call: TRBV28
cdr3_aa: CASSFSTNYGYTF
cdr3_nt: TGTGCCAGCAGTTTTAGCACGAACTATGGCTACACCTTC

d_call: TRBD2
clone_size: NA
j_call: TRBJ2-1
v_call: TRBV11-3
cdr3_aa: CASSLSGSTYNEQFF
cdr3_nt: TGTGCCAGCAGCTTGAGCGGGAGTACCTACAATGAGCAGTTCTTC

d_call: NA
clone_size: NA
j_call: TRBJ1-4
v_call: TRBV4-3
cdr3_aa: CASSQVPRTNEKLFF
cdr3_nt: TGCGCCAGCAGCCAAGTCCCAAGGACTAATGAAAAACTGTTTTTT

d_call: NA
clone_size: NA
j_call: TRBJ2-7
v_call: TRBV28
cdr3_aa: CASTLYEQYF
cdr3_nt: TGTGCCAGCACCCTATACGAGCAGTACTTC

d_call: TRBD1
clone_size: NA
j_call: TRBJ2-1
v_call: TRBV7-9
cdr3_aa: CASSWFWDSRNEQFF
cdr3_nt: TGTGCCAGCAGCTGGTTTTGGGACAGTCGGAATGAGCAGTTCTTC

d_call: NA
clone_size: medium-sized
j_call: TRBJ2-7
v_call: TRBV28
cdr3_aa: CASSESIGQAYEQYF
cdr3_nt: TGTGCCAGCAGCGAATCAATAGGACAAGCCTACGAGCAGTACTTC

d_call: NA
clone_size: once
j_call: TRBJ2-1
v_call: TRBV7-2
cdr3_aa: CASSLVAGSSYNEQFF
cdr3_nt: TGTGCCAGCAGCTTAGTGGCCGGGAGCTCCTACAATGAGCAGTTCTTC

d_call: NA
clone_size: NA
j_call: TRBJ2-4
v_call: TRBV7-2
cdr3_aa: CASSLGGVIGNIQYF
cdr3_nt: TGTGCCAGCAGCTTAGGGGGCGTAATCGGGAACATTCAGTACTTC

d_call: NA
clone_size: NA
j_call: TRBJ2-1
v_call: TRBV4-1
cdr3_aa: CASSRASYNEQFF
cdr3_nt: TGCGCCAGCAGCCGTGCTTCCTACAATGAGCAGTTCTTC

d_call: TRBD2
clone_size: medium-sized
j_call: TRBJ2-2
v_call: TRBV2
cdr3_aa: CASSVGAGGRDTGELFF
cdr3_nt: TGTGCCAGCAGTGTAGGAGCGGGGGGGCGAGACACCGGGGAGCTGTTTTTT

d_call: NA
clone_size: NA
j_call: TRBJ2-5
v_call: TRBV5-1
cdr3_aa: CASSLSRGIQETQYF
cdr3_nt: TGCGCCAGCAGCTTATCACGGGGGATCCAAGAGACCCAGTACTTC

d_call: NA
clone_size: NA
j_call: TRBJ2-7
v_call: TRBV6-5
cdr3_aa: CASSPNRLRFYGQYF
cdr3_nt: TGTGCCAGCAGCCCCAATCGTCTCAGGTTTTATGGGCAGTACTTC

d_call: TRBD1
clone_size: few
j_call: TRBJ2-7
v_call: TRBV19
cdr3_aa: CASESGTGNYEQYF
cdr3_nt: TGTGCCAGCGAATCCGGGACAGGGAACTACGAGCAGTACTTC

d_call: NA
clone_size: NA
j_call: TRBJ2-3
v_call: TRBV27
cdr3_aa: CASSLPLLEGRDTQYF
cdr3_nt: TGTGCCAGCAGTTTACCCCTGTTGGAGGGCCGAGATACGCAGTATTTT

d_call: TRBD2
clone_size: NA
j_call: TRBJ2-1
v_call: TRBV27
cdr3_aa: CASIRPGLGREQFF
cdr3_nt: TGTGCCAGCATTCGACCGGGACTAGGCCGTGAGCAGTTCTTC

d_call: NA
clone_size: few
j_call: TRBJ1-2
v_call: TRBV2
cdr3_aa: CASRANPGDLGYTF
cdr3_nt: TGTGCCAGCAGGGCTAATCCAGGGGATCTAGGCTACACCTTC

d_call: NA
clone_size: NA
j_call: TRBJ2-7
v_call: TRBV27
cdr3_aa: CASSLTAQLTYEQYF
cdr3_nt: TGTGCCAGCAGTTTAACAGCTCAGCTAACCTACGAGCAGTACTTC

d_call: NA
clone_size: NA
j_call: TRBJ1-1
v_call: TRBV4-1
cdr3_aa: CASSQGSGVGTEAFF
cdr3_nt: TGCGCCAGCAGCCAAGGGAGCGGGGTGGGTACTGAAGCTTTCTTT

d_call: NA
clone_size: NA
j_call: TRBJ1-2
v_call: TRBV7-6
cdr3_aa: CASSLGGGGDYGYTF
cdr3_nt: TGTGCCAGCAGCCTCGGTGGAGGAGGGGACTATGGCTACACCTTC

d_call: NA
clone_size: NA
j_call: TRBJ2-5
v_call: TRBV25-1
cdr3_aa: CASSETVKGETQYF
cdr3_nt: TGTGCCAGCAGTGAGACCGTGAAGGGCGAGACCCAGTACTTC

d_call: NA
clone_size: NA
j_call: TRBJ1-4
v_call: TRBV28
cdr3_aa: CASSFSAGHEKLFF
cdr3_nt: TGTGCCAGCAGTTTTTCGGCGGGGCATGAAAAACTGTTTTTT

d_call: NA
clone_size: NA
j_call: TRBJ2-1
v_call: TRBV5-1
cdr3_aa: CASSLQGLSNEQFF
cdr3_nt: TGCGCCAGCAGCCTCCAGGGCCTTTCCAATGAGCAGTTCTTC

d_call: NA
clone_size: NA
j_call: TRBJ2-2
v_call: TRBV19
cdr3_aa: CASSFGQTNTGELFF
cdr3_nt: TGTGCCAGTAGTTTTGGACAAACGAACACCGGGGAGCTGTTTTTT

d_call: NA
clone_size: NA
j_call: TRBJ2-7
v_call: TRBV7-9
cdr3_aa: CASSLGQSLFDEQYF
cdr3_nt: TGTGCCAGCAGCTTAGGACAGAGCCTATTTGACGAGCAGTACTTC

d_call: NA
clone_size: NA
j_call: TRBJ2-3
v_call: TRBV4-1
cdr3_aa: CASSQDGETTDTQYF
cdr3_nt: TGCGCCAGCAGCCAAGATGGCGAGACGACGGATACGCAGTATTTT

d_call: TRBD1
clone_size: NA
j_call: TRBJ2-7
v_call: TRBV27
cdr3_aa: CASSYQTGGGYEQYF
cdr3_nt: TGTGCCAGCAGTTACCAGACAGGGGGCGGGTACGAGCAGTACTTC

d_call: NA
clone_size: few
j_call: TRBJ1-1
v_call: TRBV4-2
cdr3_aa: CASSPGLNTEAFF
cdr3_nt: TGTGCCAGCAGCCCAGGACTTAACACTGAAGCTTTCTTT

d_call: NA
clone_size: few
j_call: TRBJ1-1
v_call: TRBV9
cdr3_aa: CASSDGGGVEAFF
cdr3_nt: TGTGCCAGCAGCGATGGGGGAGGCGTTGAAGCTTTCTTT

d_call: NA
clone_size: few
j_call: TRBJ2-2
v_call: TRBV7-8
cdr3_aa: CASSTRPLAGELFF
cdr3_nt: TGTGCCAGCAGCACCAGGCCCTTGGCCGGGGAGCTGTTTTTT

d_call: TRBD2
clone_size: NA
j_call: TRBJ2-2
v_call: TRBV19
cdr3_aa: CASSAGAGELFF
cdr3_nt: TGTGCCAGTAGTGCGGGAGCCGGGGAGCTGTTTTTT

d_call: NA
clone_size: NA
j_call: TRBJ2-6
v_call: TRBV28
cdr3_aa: CASSFPTEWPGANVLTF
cdr3_nt: TGTGCCAGCAGTTTTCCGACGGAGTGGCCTGGGGCCAACGTCCTGACTTTC

d_call: TRBD1
clone_size: NA
j_call: TRBJ1-2
v_call: TRBV28
cdr3_aa: CASTPGDRGPYGYGYTF
cdr3_nt: TGTGCCAGCACCCCCGGGGACAGGGGACCCTACGGCTATGGCTACACCTTC